These 16 T cell receptor beta chains originate from one sample sequenced in a study of tumour-infiltrating T cells in Burkitt lymphoma. TCRdb's table, derived via immunoSEQ multiplex PCR, lists solely in-frame clones and lacks some. The sample lists some 2,500 clones, more than 14% occurring once. The sequencing sample was made of tumor tissue. All receptors derive from a human donor with Burkitt lymphoma.

This clone appeared a few times. The chain carries TRBV7-9 and TRBJ2-2; 7 bases are a match to TRBD2. J was trimmed by 4 bases and V by 5 bases; bases with no gene match: 7. CDR1 is SEHNR, CDR2 FQNEAQ, per germline (reference sequence). The CDR3 totals 15 residues. This CDR3 reads CASSQTSPGTGELFF. In DNA, the CDR3 is TGTGCCAGCAGCCAGACTAGCCCCGGCACCGGGGAGCTGTTTTTT.

This clone was detected a few times. J is TRBJ2-1 and V is TRBV20-1; D gene uncertain. Germline-derived CDR1 and CDR2 are DFQATT and SNEGSKA (reference sequence). The length of the CDR3 is 10 residues. The V end lost 5 bases, the J end lost 10 bases, and 9 bases lay between the germline ends. The CDR3 region is CSALPNEQFF. The CDR3 DNA follows: TGCAGTGCTCTTCCGAACGAGCAGTTCTTC.

V usage is TRBV11-2 and J usage is TRBJ2-7; D not certain. The length of the CDR3 is 14 residues. V was cut by 5 bases and J by 3 bases, with 14 bases left in between. CDR1 and CDR2 from the germline V gene are SGHAT and FQNNGV. This CDR3 reads CASSTVGYSYEQYF. The DNA of the CDR3 is TGTGCCAGCAGCACAGTCGGGTACAGCTACGAGCAGTACTTC. The full variable domain, rest sourced from reference TRBV11-2 and TRBJ2-7, is EAGVAQSPRYKIIEKRQSVAFWCNPISGHATLYWYQQILGQGPKLLIQFQNNGVVDDSQLPKDRFSAERLKGVDSTLKIQPAKLEDSAVYLCASSTVGYSYEQYFGPGTRLTVT.

This clone is labeled large. This chain links TRBV6-5 with TRBJ2-3; D might be TRBD1 (6 bases). The V end lost 2 bases, the J end lost 0 bases, and 12 bases lay between the germline ends. There are 16 residues in the CDR3. The germline V gene encodes CDR1 MNHEY and CDR2 SVGAGI. CDR3 protein: CASSYRTASSTDTQYF. The CDR3 DNA follows: TGTGCCAGCAGTTACCGGACAGCCTCCAGCACAGATACGCAGTATTTT.

This clone has only a few counts. The rearrangement links TRBV29-1 to TRBJ1-1; no clear D gene. V lost 3 bases and J 1 base, leaving 6 bases between the germline ends. There are 12 residues in the CDR3. Looked up from germline, CDR1 is SQVTM and CDR2 is ANQGSEA. CDR3 sequence: CSVDVSNTEAFF. Written as DNA, the CDR3 is TGCAGCGTTGATGTTTCGAACACTGAAGCTTTCTTT.

The V call is TRBV28, the J call TRBJ1-5; maybe TRBD1 (5 bases). Trimming removed 1 base from V and 7 bases from J, with 20 bases in between. Per the germline V gene, CDR1 is MDHEN and CDR2 is SYDVKM. There are 17 residues in the CDR3. The chain's CDR3 is CASSLYYGARVGQPQHF. The CDR3, as DNA: TGTGCCAGCAGTTTATATTACGGGGCTCGCGTCGGACAGCCCCAGCATTTT.

The J gene is TRBJ1-2, the V gene TRBV7-9, with D unclear. Germline V gene data show CDR1 as SEHNR and CDR2 as FQNEAQ (reference sequence). The CDR3 is made up of 18 amino acids. Deletions cut 4 bases from V and 1 base from J, with 22 bases between. The CDR3 protein is CASSSPSIRAVVNYGYTF. DNA of the CDR3: TGTGCCAGCAGCTCACCGTCGATCCGGGCAGTCGTTAACTATGGCTACACCTTC.

The V gene is TRBV7-8, the J gene TRBJ2-2; no clear D gene. The CDR3 is made up of 16 amino acids. Germline V gives CDR1 SGHVS, CDR2 FQNEAQ. Trimming stripped 1 base from V and 6 bases from J, with 15 bases between. The CDR3 nucleotides are TGTGCCAGCAGCTTAGTTAACGGACCCATATCCGGGGAGCTGTTTTTT. Its protein product is CASSLVNGPISGELFF. Variable domain in full (rest from reference TRBV7-8 and TRBJ2-2): GAGVSQSPRYKVAKRGQDVALRCDPISGHVSLFWYQQALGQGPEFLTYFQNEAQLDKSGLPSDRFFAERPEGSVSTLKIQRTQQEDSAVYLCASSLVNGPISGELFFGEGSRLTVL.

As concerns this clone: At one end the junction does not follow the germline gene, possibly because of a read error. This same CDR3 is encoded by further DNA sequences in the sample. The rearrangement joins TRBV5-1 to TRBJ2-2; maybe TRBD2 (5 bases). CDR1 is SGHRS, CDR2 YFSETQ, per germline. The CDR3 runs 14 residues. The CDR3 DNA sequence: TGTGCCAGCAGCTTTGGACTCACAATCGGGGAGCTGTTTTTT. Translated: CASSFGLTIGELFF.

The rearrangement links TRBV6-5 to TRBJ2-7, with D perhaps assigned TRBD1 or TRBD2 (6 bases each). The CDR3 runs to 16 residues. Trimming removed 0 bases from V and 2 bases from J, with 14 bases in between. The germline V gene has CDR1 MNHEY and CDR2 SVGAGI. The CDR3 DNA reads TGTGCCAGCAGTTACTCGAAGGGGGGCCGGACCTACGAGCAGTACTTC. As protein: CASSYSKGGRTYEQYF.

This clone was counted a few times. The chain combines TRBV7-3 with TRBJ2-1; TRBD2 matches 12 bases. Per the germline V gene, CDR1 is SGHTA and CDR2 is FQGTGA. Trimming cost V 2 bases and J 2 bases; bases outside gene matches: 7. This CDR3 region has 18 residues. The CDR3 protein is CASSLSSSGGVPYNEQFF. In DNA, the CDR3 is TGTGCCAGCAGCTTATCGTCTAGCGGGGGGGTACCCTACAATGAGCAGTTCTTC. The variable domain in full, with the rest retrieved from reference TRBV7-3 and TRBJ2-1, is GAGVSQTPSNKVTEKGKYVELRCDPISGHTALYWYRQSLGQGPEFLIYFQGTGAADDSGLPNDRFFAVRPEGSVSTLKIQRTERGDSAVYLCASSLSSSGGVPYNEQFFGPGTRLTVL.

The chain joins TRBV6-1 to TRBJ2-5; maybe TRBD2 (7 bases). Trimming removed 6 bases from V and 5 bases from J, with 13 bases in between. The length of the CDR3 is 13 residues. CDR1 is MNHNS and CDR2 is SASEGT in the germline V gene. The CDR3 reads CASSQGRVETQYF. Here the CDR3 DNA reads TGTGCCAGCAGCCAGGGGAGGGTTGAGACCCAGTACTTC.

The rearrangement links TRBV5-1 to TRBJ1-5; a weak D match, TRBD1 (5 bases). Trimming removed 1 base at V and 2 bases at J, with 10 bases between. The CDR3 length is 15 residues. Looked up from germline, CDR1 is SGHRS and CDR2 is YFSETQ. For the CDR3, the DNA is TGCGCCAGCAGCTTGCTGGGGGATGGCAATCAGCCCCAGCATTTT. Encoded protein: CASSLLGDGNQPQHF.

This clone was seen only a few times. This sample also contains other DNA sequences that code for the same CDR3. The V call is TRBV6-1, the J call TRBJ2-2; tentative D call: TRBD2 (5 bases). V was shortened by 4 bases and J by 4 bases, with 13 bases between the two germline ends. From germline, CDR1 is MNHNS and CDR2 SASEGT. The CDR3 extends over 15 amino acids. CDR3 protein: CASSGREFATGELFF. The DNA of the CDR3 is TGTGCCAGCAGTGGAAGGGAGTTTGCCACCGGGGAGCTGTTTTTT.

This clone was counted a few times. The V call is TRBV6-5, the J call TRBJ2-7, with D maybe TRBD1 (5 bases). This CDR3 region has 12 residues. Per the germline V gene, CDR1 is MNHEY and CDR2 is SVGAGI. The ends were cut back, 2 bases at V and 7 bases at J, with 9 bases in the middle. This CDR3 reads CASSYQGAEQYF. In nucleotides, the CDR3 is TGTGCCAGCAGTTACCAGGGTGCGGAGCAGTACTTC.

In its sample, this clone was seen a few times. The CDR3 nucleotides are TGTGCCAGCAGCTTAGGGCCAGCGGGGGGCTTGAACACTGAAGCTTTCTTT. Amino acid sequence: CASSLGPAGGLNTEAFF. V and J are TRBV11-2 and TRBJ1-1, with D possibly matching TRBD1 (6 bases). CDR1 and CDR2 (germline): SGHAT, FQNNGV. The CDR3 is 17 amino acids. V was cut by 1 base and J by 0 bases, with 15 bases left in between.